Below, 32 T cell receptor beta chains from the same sample are listed, as sequenced in a study of T cell changes during pregnancy in multiple sclerosis (dated by TCRdb to about 2019). Library method: the immunoSEQ multiplex PCR assay. TCRdb retrieved this table from immuneACCESS and kept in-frame rearrangements only. Not all clones are present; in checked studies, unresolved V genes account for under half, and no reason is known for the remainder. The sample records some 97,000 clones, about 90% of which are singletons. The ten largest account for about 2% of the sample. The material was peripheral blood, obtained after pregnancy. The receptors were sampled from a female donor with multiple sclerosis, enrolled in a pregnancy study.

This chain connects TRBV4-1 to TRBJ1-2; D might be TRBD1 (6 bases). Trimming pared 0 bases from V and 3 bases from J, leaving 14 bases between. This CDR3 has 16 amino acids. CDR1 is MGHRA and CDR2 is YSYEKL in the germline V gene. The CDR3 loop reads CASSQDLAGAYYGYTF. DNA of the CDR3: TGCGCCAGCAGCCAAGATCTTGCAGGGGCCTACTATGGCTACACCTTC.

This clone appeared a few times. CDR3 loop: CASSPPDRVVGYGYTF. The CDR3 nucleotides are TGTGCCAGCTCACCACCGGACAGGGTTGTGGGCTATGGCTACACCTTC. The rearrangement links TRBV18 to TRBJ1-2; TRBD1 matches 8 bases. V lost 0 bases and J lost 4; bases outside the gene matches: 7. This CDR3 contains 16 residues. Germline V gives CDR1 KGHSH, CDR2 LQKENI.

CDR3 nucleotides: TGCGCCAGCAGCCTCTTATCGAGTTCCTACGAGCAGTACTTC. Its translation: CASSLLSSSYEQYF. The chain combines TRBV5-1 with TRBJ2-7; D not resolved. The CDR3 consists of 14 residues. In germline, CDR1 is SGHRS, CDR2 YFSETQ. Between the trimmed V and J ends, which lost 4 bases and 1 base, there was a span of 12 bases.

The rearrangement uses TRBV28 and TRBJ2-7, with TRBD1 as a possible D gene (6 bases). V lost 2 bases and J 2 bases, leaving 16 bases between the germline ends. CDR1 is MDHEN and CDR2 is SYDVKM in the germline V gene. CDR3 length: 16 residues. The CDR3 DNA sequence: TGTGCCAGCAGTTTAGGTCTGGGGGCGCAGCCCTACGAGCAGTACTTC. It codes for CASSLGLGAQPYEQYF.

This chain uses TRBV19 with TRBJ2-3; the D gene is possibly TRBD2 (6 bases). The CDR3 runs 15 residues. Trimming stripped 3 bases from V and 0 bases from J, with 10 bases between. The V gene's germline CDR1 is LNHDA and CDR2 SQIVND (reference sequence). CDR3 amino acids: CASSILGTSTDTQYF. DNA of the CDR3: TGTGCCAGTAGTATCTTGGGGACTAGCACAGATACGCAGTATTTT.

J is TRBJ1-2 and V is TRBV5-6; TRBD1 matches at 7 bases. V trimming: 4 bases; J trimming: 3 bases; junction bases outside the gene matches: 9. Looked up from germline, CDR1 is SGHDT and CDR2 is YYEEEE. This CDR3 is 15 amino acids long. The CDR3 here is CASSDQQGLDYGYTF. CDR3 DNA sequence: TGTGCCAGCAGCGATCAACAGGGGCTCGACTATGGCTACACCTTC.

This chain uses TRBV28 with TRBJ1-2; no clear D gene. Between the trimmed V and J ends, which lost 2 bases and 0 bases, there was a span of 10 bases. Germline CDR1 and CDR2: MDHEN and SYDVKM. The CDR3 has 15 amino acids. The CDR3 spells CASSLVFRANYGYTF. The DNA for the CDR3 is TGTGCCAGCAGTTTAGTCTTTAGAGCTAACTATGGCTACACCTTC.

This clone has only one observation. The chain couples TRBV7-9 to TRBJ1-4; 7 positions match TRBD1. The CDR3 sequence is 15 residues long. CDR1 is SEHNR and CDR2 is FQNEAQ in the germline V gene (reference sequence). The J segment lost 6 bases and the V segment lost 4 bases, leaving 8 bases of the junction unmatched. CDR3 in amino acids: CASSSGQVSDEKLFF. The DNA for the CDR3 is TGTGCCAGCAGCTCCGGACAGGTATCGGATGAAAAACTGTTTTTT.

This sequence joins TRBV5-4 and TRBJ2-1, with D maybe TRBD1 (6 bases). The CDR3 length is 13 residues. Trimming shortened V by 4 bases and J by 7 bases, and 12 bases separated the two germline ends. Germline V CDR1 and CDR2: SGHNT, YYREEE (reference sequence). CDR3: CASSLQGRNEQFF. Here the CDR3 DNA reads TGTGCCAGCAGCCTACAGGGTAGGAATGAGCAGTTCTTC.

The V call is TRBV6-1, the J call TRBJ2-1, with TRBD2 as a possible D gene (5 bases). The CDR3 is 14 amino acids. The V end lost 1 base, the J end lost 10 bases, and 14 bases lay between the germline ends. Germline CDR1 reads MNHNS; CDR2 reads SASEGT. Written as DNA, the CDR3 is TGTGCCAGCAGTGAAGGGCCTAGAGGGTGGGAGCAGTTCTTC. As protein: CASSEGPRGWEQFF.

CDR3 sequence reads: CASTAREGASNEQFF. For the CDR3, the DNA is TGTGCCAGCACCGCCCGGGAAGGTGCGTCCAATGAGCAGTTCTTC. The chain employs TRBV25-1 and TRBJ2-1; possibly TRBD2 for D (5 bases). This CDR3 has 15 amino acids. V lost 7 bases, J lost 6 bases, and 19 bases lay in between. CDR1 and CDR2 from the germline V gene are MGHDK and SYGVNS.

V usage is TRBV7-2 and J usage is TRBJ2-2, with 9 bases that match TRBD2. Trimming cost V 0 bases and J 7 bases; bases outside gene matches: 12. The CDR3 has 18 amino acids. Germline loops: CDR1 SGHTA, CDR2 FQGNSA. This CDR3 is CASSLALGGGAVNGELFF. The CDR3 DNA follows: TGTGCCAGCAGCTTAGCCTTGGGCGGGGGGGCCGTCAACGGGGAGCTGTTTTTT.

The rearrangement uses TRBV28 and TRBJ2-2; 7 nucleotides match TRBD1. The CDR3 runs to 15 residues. Trimming cost V 3 bases and J 1 base; bases outside gene matches: 2. Germline values: CDR1 MDHEN, CDR2 SYDVKM. For the CDR3, the DNA is TGTGCCAGCAGTTTCTGGACAGGGAACACCGGGGAGCTGTTTTTT. Translating it yields CASSFWTGNTGELFF.

The DNA of the CDR3 is TGTGCCAGCAGTTCCGTGGCCGTGGGAGGGGAAAAACTGTTTTTT. It yields the protein CASSSVAVGGEKLFF. The chain combines TRBV27 with TRBJ1-4; D gene uncertain. Germline CDR1 reads MNHEY; CDR2 reads SMNVEV (reference sequence). The CDR3 is 15 amino acids. V was trimmed by 4 bases and J by 8 bases, leaving 17 bases between them.

This clone was observed a handful of times. This chain links TRBV4-1 with TRBJ1-3; a possible D gene is TRBD1 (6 bases). V was shortened by 9 bases and J by 0 bases, with 9 bases between the two germline ends. Germline V lookup: CDR1 MGHRA, CDR2 YSYEKL. The CDR3 spans 13 residues. The CDR3 reads CASRGSSGNTIYF. The CDR3, as DNA: TGCGCCAGTAGGGGGTCCTCTGGAAACACCATATATTTT.

This rearrangement joins TRBV7-3 to TRBJ1-1; TRBD1 agrees at 10 bases. Per the germline V gene, CDR1 is SGHTA and CDR2 is FQGTGA. This CDR3 contains 14 residues. The J segment lost 6 bases and the V segment lost 5 bases, leaving 6 bases of the junction unmatched. CDR3 sequence (DNA): TGTGCCAGCAGCAAGACAGGGGGCGAAGCTGAAGCTTTCTTT. Translation: CASSKTGGEAEAFF.

The CDR3 DNA reads as TGTGCCAGCAGTTACTCGGGCGGGACCTACGAGCAGTACTTC. Protein: CASSYSGGTYEQYF. This chain uses TRBV6-5 with TRBJ2-7; a possible D gene is TRBD2 (6 bases). The CDR3 consists of 14 residues. With 0 bases removed from V and 2 bases from J, the gap between germline ends came to 8 bases. CDR1 and CDR2 (germline): MNHEY, SVGAGI.

Concerning this clone: One junction end does not reproduce the germline sequence, and a read error may be involved. This chain joins TRBV15 and TRBJ2-5, with TRBD2 matching 7 bases. This CDR3 contains 11 residues. Germline assignment: CDR1 LNHNV and CDR2 YYDKDF (reference sequence). CDR3 in DNA: TGTGCCACCAGCAGATTAGCGGGCGTGGACTTC. Its translation is CATSRLAGVDF.

This clone was recorded only once. The chain recombines TRBV18 with TRBJ1-6, with TRBD1 matching 9 bases. Germline CDR1 reads KGHSH; CDR2 reads LQKENI. CDR3 length: 15 residues. The ends lost 5 bases at V and 6 bases at J; junction bases unmatched: 5. The CDR3 spells CASSGQTGGNSPLHF. For the CDR3, the DNA is TGTGCCAGCTCAGGACAGACAGGGGGTAATTCACCCCTCCACTTT.

This clone was seen a handful of times. The V gene is TRBV6-4, the J gene TRBJ1-2, with 7 bases identical to TRBD1. The J segment lost 0 bases and the V segment lost 6 bases, leaving 4 bases of the junction unmatched. Germline V gene sequence: CDR1 MRHNA, CDR2 SNTAGT. The CDR3 is made up of 14 amino acids. CDR3 residues: CASRGQAANYGYTF. The CDR3 nucleotides read TGTGCCAGCAGAGGACAGGCAGCTAACTATGGCTACACCTTC.

This chain connects TRBV11-2 to TRBJ1-2; the D gene is possibly TRBD1 (5 bases). Trimming took off 7 bases at V and 4 bases at J, with 22 bases between the two ends. Germline V gene sequence: CDR1 SGHAT, CDR2 FQNNGV. The CDR3 has 16 amino acids. CDR3 sequence reads: CASTPGGTAAIYGYTF. CDR3 in DNA: TGTGCCAGCACCCCCGGGGGAACAGCAGCCATCTATGGCTACACCTTC.

This chain joins TRBV29-1 and TRBJ2-3; a possible D gene is TRBD2 (6 bases). V shed 7 bases and J shed 0 bases, with 14 bases lying between them. This CDR3 spans 14 amino acids. Germline CDR1 and CDR2: SQVTM and ANQGSEA. The DNA of the CDR3 is TGCAGCGCGTTGGTAGCGGCTAGCACAGATACGCAGTATTTT. This translates into CSALVAASTDTQYF.

The chain uses TRBV19 and TRBJ2-7; tentatively, D is TRBD1 (6 bases). V lost 5 bases to trimming and J lost 7 bases, with 21 bases between them. The germline gives CDR1 LNHDA, CDR2 SQIVND (reference sequence). This CDR3 has 15 residues. The CDR3, as DNA: TGTGCCAGTAGTCGCAGGGGATCCTACGACTTAGAGCAGTACTTC. It yields the protein CASSRRGSYDLEQYF.

The chain's CDR3 is CASSYGTGFNYGYTF. The CDR3 nucleotides read TGTGCCAGCAGTTACGGGACAGGGTTCAACTATGGCTACACCTTC. This chain uses TRBV6-6 with TRBJ1-2, with 9 nucleotides matching TRBD1. Germline V gene sequence: CDR1 MNHNY, CDR2 SVGAGI (reference sequence). The CDR3 consists of 15 residues. The trim removed 2 bases at V and 2 bases at J, leaving 3 bases unmatched.

Regarding this clone: Relative to the germline gene, one junction end is altered; a read error may explain this. This chain joins TRBV9 and TRBJ2-3; 12 bases fit TRBD2. This CDR3 is 16 amino acids long. CDR1 SGDLS and CDR2 YYNGEE come from the germline V gene. CDR3 DNA: TGTGCCAGCAGCGTCACTAGCGGGAGGTTTACAGATATGCAGTATTTT. Translating gives CASSVTSGRFTDMQYF.

The chain employs TRBV20-1 and TRBJ2-3, with D possibly being TRBD1 (5 bases). CDR3 length: 11 residues. CDR1 is DFQATT, CDR2 SNEGSKA, per germline (reference sequence). Trimming took off 3 bases at V and 5 bases at J, with 6 bases between the two ends. The DNA of the CDR3 is TGCAGTGCTAGTCAGGGAGATACGCAGTATTTT. Protein product: CSASQGDTQYF.

The chain recombines TRBV11-3 with TRBJ1-2, with 11 bases fitting TRBD1. Trimming took 0 bases from V and 8 from J; bases not matched to a gene: 5. Germline values: CDR1 SGHNT, CDR2 YENEEA. The CDR3 spans 15 residues. CDR3 DNA sequence: TGTGCCAGCAGCTTAGATGGACAGGGGGCGGACGGCTACACCTTC. Translating gives CASSLDGQGADGYTF.

This clone was detected only once. The chain uses TRBV5-4 and TRBJ2-1; 7 bases align to TRBD1. Germline assignment: CDR1 SGHNT and CDR2 YYREEE (reference sequence). The CDR3 extends over 15 amino acids. After removal of 4 bases from V and 9 bases from J, the junction contained 13 bases not matched to a gene. The CDR3 reads CASSLTGTQGSEQFF. The CDR3 DNA reads as TGTGCCAGCAGCCTGACAGGGACGCAGGGTAGTGAGCAGTTCTTC.

V gene TRBV7-9 combines with J gene TRBJ1-2, with no clear D. Germline V lookup: CDR1 SEHNR, CDR2 FQNEAQ (reference sequence). V was clipped by 0 bases and J by 8 bases, with 13 bases between them. The CDR3 is made up of 14 amino acids. CDR3 amino acids: CASSLARSLEGYTF. As DNA, the CDR3 is TGTGCCAGCAGCTTAGCACGGAGCCTGGAAGGCTACACCTTC.

The V and J genes are TRBV7-9 and TRBJ2-2, with D perhaps matching TRBD1 (5 bases). Trimming took 3 bases from V and 6 from J, leaving 17 bases between them. The CDR3 runs 16 residues. CDR1 is SEHNR and CDR2 is FQNEAQ in the germline V gene (reference sequence). In nucleotides, the CDR3 is TGTGCCAGCAGCTTTGGACACGAAGGACAATCCGGGGAGCTGTTTTTT. Protein sequence: CASSFGHEGQSGELFF.

The rearrangement uses TRBV25-1 and TRBJ2-1, with 10 bases that match TRBD2. Trimming removed 1 base from V and 8 bases from J; junction bases left unmatched: 8. Germline CDR1 and CDR2: MGHDK and SYGVNS. This CDR3 is 16 amino acids long. The CDR3 DNA reads TGTGCCAGCAGTGAATTAGCTAGCGGGAGTCACGATGAGCAGTTCTTC. Residues: CASSELASGSHDEQFF.

J is TRBJ2-2 and V is TRBV28; 7 nucleotides line up with TRBD2. The CDR3 extends over 15 amino acids. Germline lookup yields CDR1 MDHEN and CDR2 SYDVKM. The trim removed 4 bases at V and 5 bases at J, leaving 7 bases unmatched. CDR3 residues: CASSSGGSGTGELFF. For the CDR3, the DNA is TGTGCCAGCAGTTCCGGCGGGAGTGGTACCGGGGAGCTGTTTTTT.